The 28 T cell receptor beta chains given below trace back to one sample, sequenced in a study of cytomegalovirus exposure and HLA in healthy donors. With 60 Vbeta and 13 Jbeta primers, the PCR was carried out. The assay was immunoSEQ multiplex PCR, and TCRdb's table has in-frame clones only and misses some. The sample consists of roughly 200,000 clones, almost 70% of them appearing once. The sample consisted of PBMCs. The receptors derive from a man aged 35 to 55 in good health and CMV-seropositive.

The rearrangement joins TRBV14 to TRBJ2-5, with D possibly TRBD2 on 5 matching bases. CDR1 is SGHDN and CDR2 is FVKESK in the germline V gene. Trimming took off 0 bases at V and 11 bases at J, with 22 bases between the two ends. This CDR3 has 16 amino acids. The CDR3 protein is CASSQEGEGRSLWQYF. The CDR3 DNA reads TGTGCCAGCAGCCAAGAGGGCGAGGGCAGGTCGCTGTGGCAGTACTTC.

The chain is built from TRBV5-1 and TRBJ2-3; 9 bases are a match to TRBD2. The CDR3 length is 15 residues. The ends lost 0 bases at V and 2 bases at J; junction bases unmatched: 1. The V gene's germline CDR1 is SGHRS and CDR2 YFSETQ. CDR3 sequence: CASSLVAGDTDTQYF. The DNA of the CDR3 is TGCGCCAGCAGCTTGGTAGCGGGGGACACAGATACGCAGTATTTT.

This chain links TRBV5-4 with TRBJ2-7; D gene uncertain. Looked up from germline, CDR1 is SGHNT and CDR2 is YYREEE (reference sequence). V dropped 3 bases and J dropped 3 bases, with 10 bases sitting between them. CDR3 length: 13 amino acids. The CDR3 is CASSSVTNYEQYF. In DNA form, the CDR3 reads TGTGCCAGCAGCTCCGTCACAAACTACGAGCAGTACTTC.

J is TRBJ1-1 and V is TRBV5-4; 8 bases agree with TRBD1. The CDR3 is made up of 18 amino acids. The V segment lost 4 bases and the J segment 3 bases; nucleotides outside the gene matches: 17. Germline CDR1 is SGHNT and CDR2 is YYREEE (reference sequence). CDR3 amino acids: CASSQRTGRGSGDTEAFF. DNA for the CDR3: TGTGCCAGCAGCCAGCGGACAGGGAGAGGGTCCGGAGACACTGAAGCTTTCTTT.

J is TRBJ2-1 and V is TRBV9; D remains ambiguous. In germline, CDR1 is SGDLS, CDR2 YYNGEE. V lost 2 bases to trimming and J lost 10 bases, with 10 bases between them. The CDR3 totals 12 residues. This chain's CDR3 is CASSVGFSEQFF. CDR3 DNA: TGTGCCAGCAGCGTCGGTTTTTCGGAGCAGTTCTTC.

This clone is a singleton in its sample. The gene calls are TRBV2 and TRBJ2-7, with 11 bases matching TRBD2. Germline CDR1 and CDR2: SNHLY and FYNNEI. The CDR3 is made up of 18 amino acids. V lost 1 base and J lost 2; bases outside the gene matches: 10. This CDR3 is CASSEVGTSGGAAYEQYF. CDR3 coding DNA: TGTGCCAGCAGTGAAGTAGGAACTAGCGGGGGTGCCGCCTACGAGCAGTACTTC.

The CDR3 protein is CASSATPGQRNEKLFF. The DNA of the CDR3 is TGTGCCAGCAGTGCGACGCCGGGACAGCGCAATGAAAAACTGTTTTTT. This chain connects TRBV6-1 to TRBJ1-4; 7 positions match TRBD1. CDR1 is MNHNS, CDR2 SASEGT, per germline. Trimming cost V 4 bases and J 5 bases; bases outside gene matches: 10. CDR3 length equals 16 residues.

This clone was seen only a few times. Here the CDR3 DNA reads TGCGCCAGCAGCTCCGCGACTAGCGGGTTATACGAGCAGTACTTC. This encodes CASSSATSGLYEQYF. V and J are TRBV5-1 and TRBJ2-7, with 10 bases lining up with TRBD2. CDR1 is SGHRS, CDR2 YFSETQ, per germline. Trimming removed 3 bases from V and 4 bases from J; junction bases left unmatched: 7. CDR3 length equals 15 residues.

This chain uses TRBV6-5 with TRBJ1-6, with TRBD1 identical over 11 bases. There are 15 residues in the CDR3. The germline V gene encodes CDR1 MNHEY and CDR2 SVGAGI. Losses at the gene ends were 6 bases for V and 8 bases for J; bases not matched to a gene: 6. CDR3 residues: CASSPRTGGDSPLHF. The CDR3 nucleotides are TGTGCCAGCAGCCCAAGGACAGGGGGCGATTCACCCCTCCACTTT.

V and J are TRBV6-1 and TRBJ2-5, with D uncertain. Germline V gives CDR1 MNHNS, CDR2 SASEGT. The CDR3 length is 14 residues. The ends were cut back, 7 bases at V and 5 bases at J, with 17 bases in the middle. The CDR3 DNA follows: TGTGCCAGCACCCCTGCACAAACCCTGGAGACCCAGTACTTC. Its translation: CASTPAQTLETQYF.

The chain links TRBV19 to TRBJ2-3, with 9 positions matching TRBD1. CDR3 length equals 14 residues. Trimming at V came to 5 bases and at J to 4 bases, leaving 4 bases not matched to a gene. The germline V gene has CDR1 LNHDA and CDR2 SQIVND (reference sequence). The CDR3, as DNA: TGTGCCAGTAGTTTCGGACAGGGGCCAGATACGCAGTATTTT. It yields the protein CASSFGQGPDTQYF.

V gene TRBV19 combines with J gene TRBJ1-4; D is uncertain. The CDR3 is 14 residues long. V gave up 5 bases and J gave up 2 bases, with 9 bases separating them. The germline V gene has CDR1 LNHDA and CDR2 SQIVND (reference sequence). The CDR3 nucleotides are TGTGCCAGTAGTCAGTTCCAGACTAATGAAAAACTGTTTTTT. Translating gives CASSQFQTNEKLFF.

This clone has just a few counts. The sample contains more than one DNA sequence encoding this CDR3. The rearrangement joins TRBV4-1 to TRBJ1-1; no clear D gene. Germline CDR1 is MGHRA and CDR2 is YSYEKL. The CDR3 spans 13 residues. V lost 1 base to trimming and J lost 5 bases, with 8 bases between them. DNA of the CDR3: TGCGCCAGCAGCCAAGTCGGAGATACTGAAGCTTTCTTT. Its protein is CASSQVGDTEAFF.

This clone was seen just once. V usage is TRBV2 and J usage is TRBJ2-2; possible D gene TRBD1, 6 bases. Germline CDR1 reads SNHLY; CDR2 reads FYNNEI. The CDR3 loop spans 20 amino acids. V lost 5 bases to trimming and J lost 1 base, with 26 bases between them. The CDR3 spells CASSRFLMIYGQKNTGELFF. CDR3 sequence (DNA): TGTGCCAGCAGTAGATTTTTAATGATATATGGACAGAAGAACACCGGGGAGCTGTTTTTT.

CDR3 DNA: TGTGCCAGCAGCCAGGGACAGAGAGAGACCCAGTACTTC. Protein product: CASSQGQRETQYF. The chain links TRBV6-5 to TRBJ2-5; 7 bases align to TRBD1. CDR1 and CDR2 from the germline V gene are MNHEY and SVGAGI. This CDR3 spans 13 amino acids. The junction had 5 bases not matched to a gene; V was cut back by 6 bases and J by 4 bases.

This chain connects TRBV7-9 to TRBJ2-1, with D perhaps matching TRBD2 (6 bases). The CDR3 is 12 amino acids. V was shortened by 6 bases and J by 9 bases, with 12 bases between the two germline ends. CDR1 SEHNR and CDR2 FQNEAQ come from the germline V gene (reference sequence). This CDR3 reads CASRPLASEQFF. Written as DNA, the CDR3 is TGTGCCAGCAGGCCCCTAGCGAGTGAGCAGTTCTTC.

This clone turned up a few times. The rearrangement joins TRBV29-1 to TRBJ2-3, with no clear D. The ends were cut back, 4 bases at V and 2 bases at J, with 10 bases in the middle. The germline V gene encodes CDR1 SQVTM and CDR2 ANQGSEA. This CDR3 comprises 13 residues. This chain's CDR3 is CSVVGPDTDTQYF. The CDR3 DNA is TGCAGCGTTGTGGGCCCCGACACAGATACGCAGTATTTT.

V is TRBV4-3 and J is TRBJ1-1; D remains ambiguous. Germline V lookup: CDR1 LGHNA, CDR2 YSLEER. V dropped 0 bases and J dropped 5 bases, with 10 bases sitting between them. This CDR3 comprises 14 residues. CDR3 loop: CASSQDSGSTEAFF. CDR3 nucleotide sequence: TGCGCCAGCAGCCAAGATTCGGGTTCAACTGAAGCTTTCTTT.

The rearrangement links TRBV6-1 to TRBJ1-2, with TRBD1 matching over 8 bases. The CDR3 extends over 15 amino acids. V lost 8 bases and J lost 3; bases outside the gene matches: 11. Per germline, CDR1 MNHNS and CDR2 SASEGT. Here the CDR3 reads CASRGGDRPYYGYTF. The CDR3, as DNA: TGTGCCAGCCGAGGGGGGGACAGGCCCTACTATGGCTACACCTTC.

J is TRBJ2-5 and V is TRBV7-2, with 7 positions matching TRBD2. This CDR3 is built from 13 residues. Germline V CDR1 and CDR2: SGHTA, FQGNSA. V was clipped by 9 bases and J by 4 bases; unmatched bases: 8. DNA for the CDR3: TGTGCCAGTAGTCAGCGGGGTCCAGAGACCCAGTACTTC. Translation: CASSQRGPETQYF.

V usage is TRBV5-1 and J usage is TRBJ2-1, with a tentative D call TRBD2 (5 bases). In germline, CDR1 is SGHRS, CDR2 YFSETQ. The CDR3 runs to 15 residues. V shed 1 base and J shed 10 bases, with 18 bases lying between them. CDR3 in amino acids: CASSLWRTADREQFF. In nucleotides, the CDR3 is TGCGCCAGCAGCTTGTGGCGGACTGCGGACCGGGAGCAGTTCTTC. The whole variable domain, remainder taken from reference TRBV5-1 and TRBJ2-1, is KAGVTQTPRYLIKTRGQQVTLSCSPISGHRSVSWYQQTPGQGLQFLFEYFSETQRNKGNFPGRFSGRQFSNSRSEMNVSTLELGDSALYLCASSLWRTADREQFFGPGTRLTVL.

A single count supports this clone. The V gene is TRBV6-1, the J gene TRBJ1-1, with TRBD1 matching over 9 bases. The CDR3 extends over 14 amino acids. J was trimmed by 0 bases and V by 6 bases; bases with no gene match: 2. Germline loops: CDR1 MNHNS, CDR2 SASEGT. CDR3: CASSRTGVNTEAFF. The CDR3 nucleotides read TGTGCCAGCAGCCGGACAGGGGTGAACACTGAAGCTTTCTTT.

This clone was detected only once. V usage is TRBV5-6 and J usage is TRBJ2-6; no firm D call. The CDR3 totals 15 residues. Germline loops: CDR1 SGHDT, CDR2 YYEEEE. V was shortened by 6 bases and J by 4 bases, with 14 bases between the two germline ends. CDR3 nucleotide sequence: TGTGCCAGCACAATCCCCTCCTACGGGGCCAACGTCCTGACTTTC. It codes for CASTIPSYGANVLTF.

J is TRBJ2-3 and V is TRBV12-2; the D segment call TRBD1 is taken from the table without a DNA check. TRBV12-2 is annotated as a pseudogene. This CDR3 region has 12 residues. CDR3 amino acids: CASRLDRDTQYF. The CDR3 DNA reads as TGTGCAAGTCGCCTCGACAGGGATACGCAGTATTTT.

The V call is TRBV27, the J call TRBJ1-2; tentatively, D is TRBD1 (6 bases). Germline-derived CDR1 and CDR2 are MNHEY and SMNVEV (reference sequence). Trimming cost V 5 bases and J 8 bases, with 18 bases left between them. CDR3 size: 14 residues. In DNA, the CDR3 is TGTGCCAGCAGTCTTAACTACAGGGAGAAAGGCTACACCTTC. This encodes CASSLNYREKGYTF.

For the CDR3, the DNA is TGTGCCAGCAGCTGGGGACTAGCGGGGGGACCGGGAGAGACCCAGTACTTC. Encoded protein: CASSWGLAGGPGETQYF. The chain couples TRBV7-2 to TRBJ2-5; TRBD2 aligns across 15 bases. The CDR3 consists of 17 residues. The V gene end was trimmed by 4 bases and the J gene end by 4 bases; junction bases not matched to a gene: 7. Germline V gene sequence: CDR1 SGHTA, CDR2 FQGNSA. Drawing the rest from reference TRBV7-2 and TRBJ2-5, the complete variable domain is GAGVSQSPSNKVTEKGKDVELRCDPISGHTALYWYRQSLGQGLEFLIYFQGNSAPDKSGLPSDRFSAERTGGSVSTLTIQRTQQEDSAVYLCASSWGLAGGPGETQYFGPGTRLLVL.

This clone has only a few counts. This chain joins TRBV7-8 and TRBJ1-2, with 10 bases identical to TRBD1. This CDR3 comprises 14 residues. V lost 5 bases and J lost 5; bases outside the gene matches: 5. CDR1 is SGHVS, CDR2 FQNEAQ, per germline. The DNA for the CDR3 is TGTGCCAGCAGCCGAGGACAGGGGGGTTATGGCTACACCTTC. Protein product: CASSRGQGGYGYTF.

CDR3 protein: CASSLMILDRPFRFRPLHF. The CDR3 region has the DNA TGTGCCAGCAGCTTGATGATCCTGGACAGGCCCTTCCGATTTCGACCCCTCCACTTT. The chain carries TRBV5-8 and TRBJ1-6, with 7 bases identical to TRBD1. This CDR3 contains 19 residues. With 1 base clipped from V and 12 bases from J, the junction kept 22 bases outside the gene matches. CDR1 and CDR2 (germline): SGHTS, YDEGEE.